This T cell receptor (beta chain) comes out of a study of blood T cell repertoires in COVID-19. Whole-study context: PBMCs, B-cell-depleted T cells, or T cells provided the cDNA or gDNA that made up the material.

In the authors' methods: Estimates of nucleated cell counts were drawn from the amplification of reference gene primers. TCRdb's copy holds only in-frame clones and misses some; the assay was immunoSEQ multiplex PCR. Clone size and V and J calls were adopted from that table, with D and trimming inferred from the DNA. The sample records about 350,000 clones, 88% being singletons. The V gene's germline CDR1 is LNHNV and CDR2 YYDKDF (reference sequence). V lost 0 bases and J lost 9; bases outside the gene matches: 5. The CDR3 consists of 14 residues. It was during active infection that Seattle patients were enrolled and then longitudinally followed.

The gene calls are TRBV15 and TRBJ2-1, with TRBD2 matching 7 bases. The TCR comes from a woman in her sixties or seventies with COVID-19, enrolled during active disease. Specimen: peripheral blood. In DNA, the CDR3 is TGTGCCACCAGCAGAGAGCCCCGGGGGGTTGAGCAGTTCTTC. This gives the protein CATSREPRGVEQFF.